The sequence of this T cell receptor beta chain was determined in a study of T cell responses to AZD1222 COVID-19 vaccine. Study findings and constraints: Clonal diversity was possibly underestimated; the donors were predominantly white British and more often female. An increase in Spike-specific TCR breadth and depth was observed after two AZD1222 doses. Just a handful of AZD1222 recipients were seropositive at baseline. Reportedly, close to half of spike-specific TCRs are directed against unmutated variant regions.

With regard to this clone: Antigen specificity is unknown.

Some clones are missing from TCRdb's copy, which holds only in-frame ones; the method was immunoSEQ multiplex PCR. The sample includes over 150,000 clones, 86% of them seen just once. The V end was cut by 0 bases, the J end by 2 bases, with 11 bases between. This CDR3 has 15 amino acids. Germline loops: CDR1 SGHNT, CDR2 YYREEE (reference sequence). This clonotype originated in an adult in good health. This sequence joins TRBV5-4 and TRBJ1-2; D ambiguous. The material sequenced was peripheral blood, taken on day 0 of MenACWY control vaccination. The CDR3 protein is CASSLDPRSNYGYTF. CDR3 DNA: TGTGCCAGCAGCTTGGATCCCAGGTCGAACTATGGCTACACCTTC.